The 6 T cell receptor beta chains below come from one sample, sequenced in a study of T cells in Graves' hyperthyroidism and ophthalmopathy. It was RNA transcripts that yielded the amplified TCR beta CDR3 regions. First-round RT-PCR of the TCR CDR3 relied on the HTBI primer set. TCRdb itself ran the multiplex PCR reads through MiXCR, one entry per CDR3 protein. Here the sample spans around 800,000 distinct CDR3 sequences, over 35% being singletons. Sequencing was carried out using blood. The origin of the receptors is a man younger than 35 with Graves' hyperthyroidism.

This clonotype was detected a few times. J is TRBJ1-6 and V is TRBV6-5, with a tentative D call TRBD1 (6 bases). Between the trimmed V and J ends, which lost 4 bases and 4 bases, there was a span of 11 bases. The length of the CDR3 is 15 residues. Per germline, CDR1 MNHEY and CDR2 SVGAGI. The CDR3 reads CASSSGQGYNSPLHF. The CDR3 DNA follows: TGTGCCAGCAGTTCAGGGCAGGGGTATAATTCACCCCTCCACTTT.

On this clonotype itself: Just one base apart from a much larger clone, this may be a read error. The chain has TRBV10-1 and TRBJ1-1; D unresolved. The CDR3 covers 12 residues. Germline V CDR1 and CDR2: WNHNN, SYGVQD (reference sequence). This CDR3 reads CASGDPGTEAFF. CDR3 bases: TGCGCCAGCGGTGACCCGGGCACTGAAGCTTTCTTT.

This clonotype was found a few times. CDR3 amino acids: CASSLILGPNEKLFF. In nucleotides, the CDR3 is TGTGCCAGCAGCTTAATTCTGGGACCGAATGAAAAACTGTTTTTT. The V gene is TRBV7-2, the J gene TRBJ1-4; a weak D match, TRBD1 (5 bases). CDR3 size: 15 residues. Germline loops: CDR1 SGHTA, CDR2 FQGNSA. The ends were cut back, 2 bases at V and 5 bases at J, with 12 bases in the middle.

With regard to this clonotype: A single base separates this from a much larger clone, so it may be a read error. The chain uses TRBV12-3 or TRBV12-4 and TRBJ2-7; a weak D match, TRBD1 (5 bases). This CDR3 has 12 amino acids. The CDR3 nucleotides are TGTGCCAGCCAGGGAACGGAGTCCGAGCAGCACTTC. Protein product: CASQGTESEQHF.

V gene TRBV7-2 combines with J gene TRBJ2-2; 7 positions agree with TRBD2. Germline V gives CDR1 SGHTA, CDR2 FQGNSA. The CDR3 sequence is 14 residues long. The ends lost 10 bases at V and 2 bases at J; junction bases unmatched: 7. As DNA, the CDR3 is TGTGCCACCCGGGGGGACCATAACACCGGGGAGCTGTTTTTT. Amino acids: CATRGDHNTGELFF.

The chain uses TRBV6-5 and TRBJ1-2; D is perhaps TRBD1 (6 bases). V shed 1 base and J shed 4 bases, with 13 bases lying between them. The CDR3 is 15 residues long. Germline V gives CDR1 MNHEY, CDR2 SVGAGI. The CDR3: CASSYYRDTAYGYTF. DNA for the CDR3: TGTGCCAGCAGTTACTATAGGGACACAGCCTATGGCTACACCTTC.